What follows describes a single T cell receptor beta chain. The data originate from a study of T cells after somatic rescue of genetic block. Trimming removed 3 bases from V and 9 bases from J; junction bases left unmatched: 6. CDR3 size: 14 residues. Germline V gene sequence: CDR1 LGHNA, CDR2 YNFKEQ. Clones were read by immunoSEQ multiplex PCR, and TCRdb kept only the in-frame ones, dropping some. This sample has about 52,000 clones, with more than 90% found just once. The receptor was isolated from a child younger than two. The sequencing input was peripheral blood mononuclear cells (PBMCs). The gene calls are TRBV4-2 and TRBJ2-1, with 9 positions matching TRBD2. This chain's CDR3 is CASSHLAGEGEQFF. CDR3 bases: TGTGCCAGCAGCCATTTAGCGGGAGAGGGTGAGCAGTTCTTC.